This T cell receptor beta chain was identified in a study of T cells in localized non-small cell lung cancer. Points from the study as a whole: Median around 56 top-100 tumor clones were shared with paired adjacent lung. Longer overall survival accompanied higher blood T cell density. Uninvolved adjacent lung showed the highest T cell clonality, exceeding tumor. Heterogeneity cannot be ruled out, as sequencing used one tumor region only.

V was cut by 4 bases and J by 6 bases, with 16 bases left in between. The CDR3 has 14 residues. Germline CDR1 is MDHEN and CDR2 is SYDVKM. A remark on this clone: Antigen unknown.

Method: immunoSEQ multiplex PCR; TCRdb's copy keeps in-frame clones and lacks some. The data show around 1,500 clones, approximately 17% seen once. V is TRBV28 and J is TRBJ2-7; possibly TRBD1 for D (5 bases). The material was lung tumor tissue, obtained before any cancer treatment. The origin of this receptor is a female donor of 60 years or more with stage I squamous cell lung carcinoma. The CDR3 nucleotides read TGTGCCAGCAGTTATCTAGGGTGGGGCCTCGAGCAGTACTTC. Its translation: CASSYLGWGLEQYF.